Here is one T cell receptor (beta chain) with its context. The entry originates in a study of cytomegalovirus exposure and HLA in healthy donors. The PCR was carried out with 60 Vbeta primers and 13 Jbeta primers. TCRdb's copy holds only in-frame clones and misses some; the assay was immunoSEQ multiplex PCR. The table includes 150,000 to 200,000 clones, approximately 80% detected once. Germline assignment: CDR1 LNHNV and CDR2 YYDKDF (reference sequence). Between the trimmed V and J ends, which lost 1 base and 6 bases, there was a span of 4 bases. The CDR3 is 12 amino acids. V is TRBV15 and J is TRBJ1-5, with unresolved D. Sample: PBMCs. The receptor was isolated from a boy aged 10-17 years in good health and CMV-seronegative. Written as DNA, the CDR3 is TGTGCCACCAGCAGAGGCGGTCAGCCCCAGCATTTT. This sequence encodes CATSRGGQPQHF.